Listed below are T cell receptor beta chains from one sample, sequenced in a study of T-cell reconstitution after alpha-beta-depleted transplantation in children. TCRdb fed the PCR reads into MiXCR, producing one record per CDR3 protein. The sample contains 700,000 or so distinct CDR3 sequences, over 10% of which appear only once. Sequencing was performed on PBMCs, taken before TCRalphabeta/CD19-depleted stem cell transplant. The receptors come from a girl between 2 and 10 years old with congenital amegakaryocytic thrombocytopenia, due to receive a stem cell transplant. Both conserved end residues are part of each CDR3. D genes are given only for firm matches. Clone size is stated in some rows and not others, as once, few, many or a class when expanded.

j_gene: TRBJ1-2
abundance: many
d_gene: TRBD1
v_gene: TRBV20-1
CDR3nt: TGCAGTGCTATTATGGGTCGGACAGGGGGGATCCACACCTTC
CDR3aa: CSAIMGRTGGIHTF

j_gene: TRBJ2-7
abundance: many
d_gene: .
v_gene: TRBV12-3/TRBV12-4
CDR3nt: TGTGCCAGCAGTTCCGACTCCTACTACGAGCAGTACTTC
CDR3aa: CASSSDSYYEQYF

j_gene: TRBJ2-5
abundance: many
d_gene: .
v_gene: TRBV5-1
CDR3nt: TGCGCCAGCAGCTTGGCCGTATCTGACTACCAAGAGACCCAGTACTTC
CDR3aa: CASSLAVSDYQETQYF

j_gene: TRBJ1-5
abundance: many
d_gene: .
v_gene: TRBV20-1
CDR3nt: TGCAGTGCCGTCGAGGGGTATGGGAAACAGCCCCAGCATTTT
CDR3aa: CSAVEGYGKQPQHF

j_gene: TRBJ2-5
abundance: few
d_gene: TRBD2
v_gene: TRBV29-1
CDR3nt: TGCAGCGCATTTCTAGCGGGAGGGCAAGAGACCCAGTACTTC
CDR3aa: CSAFLAGGQETQYF

j_gene: TRBJ2-1
abundance: many
d_gene: TRBD2
v_gene: TRBV12-3/TRBV12-4
CDR3nt: TGTGCCAGCAGCTGGGGACTAGCGGGGATCTACAATGAGCAGTTCTTC
CDR3aa: CASSWGLAGIYNEQFF

j_gene: TRBJ2-1
abundance: .
d_gene: TRBD2
v_gene: TRBV11-2
CDR3nt: TGTGCCAGCAGCTTAGTAGCGGGAGGTGGTGAGCAGTTCTTC
CDR3aa: CASSLVAGGGEQFF

j_gene: TRBJ2-3
abundance: .
d_gene: TRBD2
v_gene: TRBV20-1
CDR3nt: TGCAGTGCCCCTAAAGCGGGAGTAACAGATACGCAGTATTTT
CDR3aa: CSAPKAGVTDTQYF

j_gene: TRBJ2-2
abundance: many
d_gene: .
v_gene: TRBV20-1
CDR3nt: TGCAGTGCTAGTTCACCCGGGCAGATATCATCAACCGGGGAGCTGTTTTTT
CDR3aa: CSASSPGQISSTGELFF

j_gene: TRBJ2-1
abundance: few
d_gene: .
v_gene: TRBV7-9
CDR3nt: TGTGCCAGCAGCTTAACGTCTAACAGGGACGGTTGGATCTTC
CDR3aa: CASSLTSNRDGWIF

j_gene: TRBJ2-1
abundance: few
d_gene: TRBD2
v_gene: TRBV5-1
CDR3nt: TGCGCCAGCAGCCACGGGACTAGCAGTAACAATGAGCAGTTCTTC
CDR3aa: CASSHGTSSNNEQFF

j_gene: TRBJ2-3
abundance: many
d_gene: .
v_gene: TRBV5-1
CDR3nt: TGCGCCAGCAGCTTCTACAGGGCGAGCACAGATACGCAGTATTTT
CDR3aa: CASSFYRASTDTQYF

j_gene: TRBJ2-1
abundance: .
d_gene: .
v_gene: TRBV7-2
CDR3nt: TGTGCCAGCAGCTTACTTGGGGCTAGCGATGAGCAGTTCTTC
CDR3aa: CASSLLGASDEQFF

j_gene: TRBJ2-1
abundance: few
d_gene: TRBD2
v_gene: TRBV5-1
CDR3nt: TGCGCCAGCAGCTCAGGACTAGCGGGAGAGGTTGGTAATGAGCAGTTCTTC
CDR3aa: CASSSGLAGEVGNEQFF

j_gene: TRBJ2-2
abundance: many
d_gene: TRBD2
v_gene: TRBV11-1
CDR3nt: TGTGCCAGCAGCTTCCAGCAACTAGCGGGGCGTACTTCCAACACCGGGGAGCTGTTTTTT
CDR3aa: CASSFQQLAGRTSNTGELFF

j_gene: TRBJ2-7
abundance: .
d_gene: .
v_gene: TRBV11-1
CDR3nt: TGTGCCAGCAGCTTCCCCCAGGACAGAAAAAAACCTCCCTCCTACGAGCAGTACTTC
CDR3aa: CASSFPQDRKKPPSYEQYF

j_gene: TRBJ1-2
abundance: once
d_gene: .
v_gene: TRBV12-3/TRBV12-4
CDR3nt: TGTGCCAGCACTCCCGGGACGGTTTCCTCCTACACCTTC
CDR3aa: CASTPGTVSSYTF

j_gene: TRBJ1-1
abundance: few
d_gene: .
v_gene: TRBV14
CDR3nt: TGTGCCAGCAGCCAAGAAGAAGGGTTTGAAGCTTTCTTT
CDR3aa: CASSQEEGFEAFF

j_gene: TRBJ1-2
abundance: .
d_gene: .
v_gene: TRBV20-1
CDR3nt: TGCAGTGCTAGAGAAGAAGGCTACACCTTC
CDR3aa: CSAREEGYTF

j_gene: TRBJ1-1
abundance: .
d_gene: .
v_gene: TRBV4-1
CDR3nt: TGCGCCAGCAGCCAACAACCGAACAGGGTTAATGAAGCTTTCTTT
CDR3aa: CASSQQPNRVNEAFF

j_gene: TRBJ1-2
abundance: few
d_gene: .
v_gene: TRBV5-1
CDR3nt: TGCGCCAGCAGCGGGAGGTGGGATGGCTACACCTTC
CDR3aa: CASSGRWDGYTF